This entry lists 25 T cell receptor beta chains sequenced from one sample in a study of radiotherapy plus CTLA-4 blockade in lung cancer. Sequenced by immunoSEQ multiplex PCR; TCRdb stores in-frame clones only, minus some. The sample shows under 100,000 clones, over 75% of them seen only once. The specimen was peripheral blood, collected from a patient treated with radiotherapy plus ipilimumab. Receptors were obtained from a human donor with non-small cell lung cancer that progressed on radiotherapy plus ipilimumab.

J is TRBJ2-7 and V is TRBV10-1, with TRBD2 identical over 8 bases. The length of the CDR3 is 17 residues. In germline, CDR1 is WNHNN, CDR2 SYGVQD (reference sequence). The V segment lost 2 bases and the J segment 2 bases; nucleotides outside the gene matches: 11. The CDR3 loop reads CASSEDSLAGWTYEQYF. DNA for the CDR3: TGCGCCAGCAGTGAGGATTCTTTAGCGGGGTGGACCTACGAGCAGTACTTC.

CDR3 region: CASSFPGQNYGYTF. CDR3 bases: TGTGCCAGCAGCTTTCCGGGACAAAACTATGGCTACACCTTC. This chain links TRBV7-9 with TRBJ1-2, with TRBD1 as a possible D gene (6 bases). CDR3 length: 14 residues. Germline CDR1 is SEHNR and CDR2 is FQNEAQ (reference sequence). Trimming left V 3 bases short and J 2 bases short, with 10 bases between.

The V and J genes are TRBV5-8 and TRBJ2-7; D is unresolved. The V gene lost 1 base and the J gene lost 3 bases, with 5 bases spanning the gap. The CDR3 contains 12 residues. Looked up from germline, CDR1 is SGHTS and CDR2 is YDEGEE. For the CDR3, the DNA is TGTGCCAGCAGCTTGATGCGCTACGAGCAGTACTTC. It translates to CASSLMRYEQYF.

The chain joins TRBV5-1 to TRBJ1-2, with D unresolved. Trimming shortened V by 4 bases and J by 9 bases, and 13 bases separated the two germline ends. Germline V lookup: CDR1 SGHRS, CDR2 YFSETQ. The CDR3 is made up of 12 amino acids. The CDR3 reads CASSIDASSYTF. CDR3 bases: TGCGCCAGCAGCATAGATGCCTCTAGCTACACCTTC.

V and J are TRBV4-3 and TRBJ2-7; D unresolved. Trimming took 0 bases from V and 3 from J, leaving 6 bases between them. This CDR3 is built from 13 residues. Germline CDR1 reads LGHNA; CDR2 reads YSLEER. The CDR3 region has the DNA TGCGCCAGCAGCCAAGATTTGCGCTACGAGCAGTACTTC. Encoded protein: CASSQDLRYEQYF.

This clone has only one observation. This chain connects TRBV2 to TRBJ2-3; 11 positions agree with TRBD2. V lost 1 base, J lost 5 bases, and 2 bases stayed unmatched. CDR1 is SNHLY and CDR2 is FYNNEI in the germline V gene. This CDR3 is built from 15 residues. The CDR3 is CASSEGSGGGDTQYF. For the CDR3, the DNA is TGTGCCAGCAGTGAAGGTAGCGGGGGGGGAGATACGCAGTATTTT.

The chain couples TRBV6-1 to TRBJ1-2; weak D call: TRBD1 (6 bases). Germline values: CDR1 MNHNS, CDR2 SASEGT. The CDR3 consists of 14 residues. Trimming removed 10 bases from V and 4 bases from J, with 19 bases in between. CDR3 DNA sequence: TGTGCCACAACTCTGGCCGGGGGCGGCTATGGCTACACCTTC. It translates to CATTLAGGGYGYTF.

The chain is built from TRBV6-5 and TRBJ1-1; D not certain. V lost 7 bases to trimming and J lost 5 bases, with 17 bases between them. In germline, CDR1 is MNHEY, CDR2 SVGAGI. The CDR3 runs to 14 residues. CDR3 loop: CASNRVLGGTEAFF. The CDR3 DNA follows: TGTGCCAGCAACCGGGTTTTGGGCGGGACTGAAGCTTTCTTT.

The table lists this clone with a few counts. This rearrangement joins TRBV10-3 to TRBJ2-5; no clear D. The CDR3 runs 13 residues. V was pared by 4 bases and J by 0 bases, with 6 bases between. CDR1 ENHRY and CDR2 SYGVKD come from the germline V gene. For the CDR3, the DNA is TGTGCCATCAGTGGCGACAACCAAGAGACCCAGTACTTC. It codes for CAISGDNQETQYF.

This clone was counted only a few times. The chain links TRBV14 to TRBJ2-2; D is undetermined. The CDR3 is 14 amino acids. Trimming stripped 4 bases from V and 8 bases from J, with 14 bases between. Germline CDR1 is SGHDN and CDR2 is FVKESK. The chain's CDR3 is CASSRGRIRGELFF. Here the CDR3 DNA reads TGTGCCAGCAGCCGAGGAAGGATAAGGGGGGAGCTGTTTTTT.

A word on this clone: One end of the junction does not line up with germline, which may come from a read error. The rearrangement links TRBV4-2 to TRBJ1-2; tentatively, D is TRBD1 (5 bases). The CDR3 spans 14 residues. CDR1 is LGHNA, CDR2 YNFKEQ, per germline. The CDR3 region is CASSPRDGSYGYIF. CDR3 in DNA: TGTGCCAGCAGCCCCCGGGACGGCAGCTATGGCTACATCTTC.

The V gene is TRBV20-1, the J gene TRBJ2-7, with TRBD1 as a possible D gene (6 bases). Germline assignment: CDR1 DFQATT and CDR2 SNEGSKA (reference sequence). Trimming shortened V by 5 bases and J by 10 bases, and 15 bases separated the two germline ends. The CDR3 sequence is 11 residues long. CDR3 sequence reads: CSAELYGTQYF. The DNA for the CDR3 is TGCAGTGCTGAGCTTTACGGGACACAGTACTTC.

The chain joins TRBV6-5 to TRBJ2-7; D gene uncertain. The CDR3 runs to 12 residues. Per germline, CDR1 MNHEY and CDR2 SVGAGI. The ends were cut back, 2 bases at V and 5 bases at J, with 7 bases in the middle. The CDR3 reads CASSYLGNEQYF. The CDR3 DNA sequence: TGTGCCAGCAGTTACCTGGGTAACGAGCAGTACTTC.

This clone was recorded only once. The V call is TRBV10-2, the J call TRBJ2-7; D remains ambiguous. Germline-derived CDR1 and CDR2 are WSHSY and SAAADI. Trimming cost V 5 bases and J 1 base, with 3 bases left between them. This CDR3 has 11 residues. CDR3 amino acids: CASSYSYEQYF. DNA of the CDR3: TGCGCCAGCAGTTATTCCTACGAGCAGTACTTC.

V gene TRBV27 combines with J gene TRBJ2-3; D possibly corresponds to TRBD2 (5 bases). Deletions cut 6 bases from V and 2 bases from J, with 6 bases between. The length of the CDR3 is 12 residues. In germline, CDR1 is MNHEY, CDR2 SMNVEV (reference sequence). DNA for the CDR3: TGTGCCAGCAGGGACTTCACAGATACGCAGTATTTT. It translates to CASRDFTDTQYF.

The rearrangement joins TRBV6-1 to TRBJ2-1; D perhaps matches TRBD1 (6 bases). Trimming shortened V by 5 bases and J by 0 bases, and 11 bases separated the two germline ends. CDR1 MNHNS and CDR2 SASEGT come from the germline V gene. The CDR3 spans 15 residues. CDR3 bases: TGTGCCAGCAGTCCAAGGACAGCCTCCTACAATGAGCAGTTCTTC. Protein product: CASSPRTASYNEQFF.

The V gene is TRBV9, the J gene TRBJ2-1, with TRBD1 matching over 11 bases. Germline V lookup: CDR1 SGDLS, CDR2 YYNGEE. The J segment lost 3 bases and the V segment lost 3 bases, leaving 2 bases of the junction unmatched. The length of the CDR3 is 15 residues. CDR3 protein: CASSAGQGVYNEQFF. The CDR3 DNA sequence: TGTGCCAGCAGCGCGGGACAGGGGGTCTACAATGAGCAGTTCTTC.

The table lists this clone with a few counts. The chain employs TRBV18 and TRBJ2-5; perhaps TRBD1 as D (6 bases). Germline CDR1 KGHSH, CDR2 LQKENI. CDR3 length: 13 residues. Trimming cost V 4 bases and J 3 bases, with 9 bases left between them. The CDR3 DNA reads TGTGCCAGCTCACAACCAGGGGAAGAGACCCAGTACTTC. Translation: CASSQPGEETQYF.

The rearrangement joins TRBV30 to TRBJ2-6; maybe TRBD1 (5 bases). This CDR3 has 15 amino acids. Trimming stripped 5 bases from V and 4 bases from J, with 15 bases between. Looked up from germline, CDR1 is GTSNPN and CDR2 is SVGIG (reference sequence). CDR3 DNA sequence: TGTGCCTGGGGGGCCGGTCCGGGCGGGGCCAACGTCCTGACTTTC. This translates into CAWGAGPGGANVLTF.

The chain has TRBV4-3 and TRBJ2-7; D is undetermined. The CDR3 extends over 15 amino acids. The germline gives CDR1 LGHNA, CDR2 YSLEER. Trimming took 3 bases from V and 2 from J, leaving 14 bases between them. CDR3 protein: CASSQEFLGPYEQYF. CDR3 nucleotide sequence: TGCGCCAGCAGCCAGGAGTTTCTTGGCCCCTACGAGCAGTACTTC.

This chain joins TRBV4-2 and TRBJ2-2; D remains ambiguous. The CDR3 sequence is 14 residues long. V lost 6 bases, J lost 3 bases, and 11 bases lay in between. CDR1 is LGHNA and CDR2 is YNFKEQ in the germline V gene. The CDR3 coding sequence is TGTGCCAGCAGTCCAGAGCTGCACACCGGGGAGCTGTTTTTT. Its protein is CASSPELHTGELFF.

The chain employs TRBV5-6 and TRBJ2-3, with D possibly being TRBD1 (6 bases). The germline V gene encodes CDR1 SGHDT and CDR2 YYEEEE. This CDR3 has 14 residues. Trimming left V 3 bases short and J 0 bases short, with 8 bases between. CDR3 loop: CASSSDRSTDTQYF. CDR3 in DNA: TGTGCCAGCAGCTCGGACAGAAGCACAGATACGCAGTATTTT.

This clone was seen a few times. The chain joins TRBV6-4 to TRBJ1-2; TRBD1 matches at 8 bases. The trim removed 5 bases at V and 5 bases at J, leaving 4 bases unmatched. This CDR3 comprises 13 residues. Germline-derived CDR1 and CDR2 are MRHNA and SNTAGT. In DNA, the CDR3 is TGTGCCAGCAGTACAGGGGGAAGATATGGCTACACCTTC. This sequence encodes CASSTGGRYGYTF.

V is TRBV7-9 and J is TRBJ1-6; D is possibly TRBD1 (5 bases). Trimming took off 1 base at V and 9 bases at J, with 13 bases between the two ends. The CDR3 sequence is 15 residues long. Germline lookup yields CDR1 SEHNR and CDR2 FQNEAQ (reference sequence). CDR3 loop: CASSLGGALGSPLHF. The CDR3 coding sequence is TGTGCCAGCAGCTTAGGAGGGGCGCTTGGTTCACCCCTCCACTTT.

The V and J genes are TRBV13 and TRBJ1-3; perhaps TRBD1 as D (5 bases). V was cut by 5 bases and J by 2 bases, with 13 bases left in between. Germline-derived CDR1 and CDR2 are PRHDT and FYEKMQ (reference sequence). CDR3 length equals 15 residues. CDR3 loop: CASSQGRRPGNTIYF. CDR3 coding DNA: TGTGCCAGCAGCCAGGGACGTCGCCCTGGAAACACCATATATTTT.